A single sample gave rise to the 9 T cell receptor beta chains below, sequenced in a study of CD8+ T cells in alopecia areata. RNA was extracted and reverse transcribed into cDNA as the sequencing template. Generated by immunoSEQ multiplex PCR, the TCRdb table keeps only in-frame clones and is missing some. The table shows 90,000 to 130,000 clones, with 45% to 70% occurring only once. Sequencing used CD8+ T cells sorted from blood. The receptors stem from a human donor in good health.

The chain employs TRBV9 and TRBJ2-3; 12 bases agree with TRBD2. Trimming removed 4 bases from V and 0 bases from J; junction bases left unmatched: 3. The CDR3 runs 16 residues. The germline gives CDR1 SGDLS, CDR2 YYNGEE. CDR3 amino acids: CASSPSGGASTDTQYF. The CDR3 bases are TGTGCCAGCAGCCCTAGCGGGGGGGCTAGCACAGATACGCAGTATTTT.

This clone was counted many times. The rearrangement joins TRBV2 to TRBJ1-1, with 8 bases that match TRBD1. Losses at the gene ends were 7 bases for V and 6 bases for J; bases not matched to a gene: 10. CDR1 SNHLY and CDR2 FYNNEI come from the germline V gene. There are 14 residues in the CDR3. DNA for the CDR3: TGTGCCAGCATCATACAGGGGGGTTCATCTGAAGCTTTCTTT. Translated: CASIIQGGSSEAFF.

The chain joins TRBV15 to TRBJ2-7; D not certain. The CDR3 sequence is 16 residues long. Germline CDR1 reads LNHNV; CDR2 reads YYDKDF (reference sequence). Trimming took off 2 bases at V and 4 bases at J, with 18 bases between the two ends. CDR3 loop: CATSRYHIQQGYEQYF. Here the CDR3 DNA reads TGTGCCACCAGCAGATACCACATCCAACAAGGATACGAGCAGTACTTC.

This clone has a handful of counts. The gene calls are TRBV28 and TRBJ2-1; TRBD2 aligns across 15 bases. This CDR3 has 18 residues. The germline V gene encodes CDR1 MDHEN and CDR2 SYDVKM. V was clipped by 6 bases and J by 4 bases; unmatched bases: 10. The CDR3 sequence: CASSNKGLAGGLYNEQFF. The DNA of the CDR3 is TGTGCCAGCAGCAACAAGGGACTAGCGGGGGGCTTATACAATGAGCAGTTCTTC.

This clone was seen just once. V and J are TRBV7-9 and TRBJ2-3; D remains ambiguous. The CDR3 is 17 residues long. Trimming left V 4 bases short and J 4 bases short, with 21 bases between. From germline, CDR1 is SEHNR and CDR2 FQNEAQ (reference sequence). Here the CDR3 DNA reads TGTGCCAGCAGCTGGGTGTTGGACCCTCTCGGAGCAGATACGCAGTATTTT. Translated, it gives CASSWVLDPLGADTQYF.

V and J are TRBV27 and TRBJ2-7, with 9 bases that match TRBD1. The CDR3 runs to 14 residues. Losses at the gene ends were 4 bases for V and 12 bases for J; bases not matched to a gene: 13. Germline CDR1 and CDR2: MNHEY and SMNVEV (reference sequence). CDR3 residues: CASSSYFRDREWYF. CDR3 DNA sequence: TGTGCCAGCAGTTCATATTTCCGGGACAGGGAGTGGTACTTC.

This clone occurred a few times. V is TRBV13 and J is TRBJ2-4; tentatively, D is TRBD2 (6 bases). Germline V lookup: CDR1 PRHDT, CDR2 FYEKMQ (reference sequence). The V end lost 5 bases, the J end lost 3 bases, and 17 bases lay between the germline ends. The CDR3 is made up of 16 amino acids. Here the CDR3 reads CASSPRFSGGKNIQYF. CDR3 in DNA: TGTGCCAGCAGCCCCCGTTTTAGCGGAGGCAAAAACATTCAGTACTTC.

The chain couples TRBV18 to TRBJ2-1, with 8 bases aligning to TRBD1. Germline loops: CDR1 KGHSH, CDR2 LQKENI. The CDR3 is made up of 15 amino acids. J gave up 0 bases and V 3 bases, and 1 base lay outside the gene matches. CDR3 protein: CASSPTGGSYNEQFF. CDR3 DNA: TGTGCCAGCTCACCCACAGGGGGCTCCTACAATGAGCAGTTCTTC.

The chain joins TRBV6-6 to TRBJ2-7; D gene uncertain. The V end lost 0 bases, the J end lost 6 bases, and 6 bases lay between the germline ends. The CDR3 is 12 amino acids. CDR1 is MNHNY, CDR2 SVGAGI, per germline (reference sequence). The CDR3: CASSYSNPEQYF. The DNA for the CDR3 is TGTGCCAGCAGTTACTCCAACCCCGAGCAGTACTTC.